This passage covers 9 T cell receptor beta chains from one sample sequenced in a study of T cell repertoires in cytomegalovirus infection. TCRdb fed the reads into MiXCR, producing one record per CDR3 protein. The sample consists of some 200,000 distinct CDR3 sequences, roughly a fifth of them appearing once. The sample consisted of PBMCs. The receptor set was obtained from a human donor in good health (CMV status not recorded). Some clones in this sample may be carry-over from other donors' samples.

The sample holds a few counts of this clonotype. The chain combines TRBV5-1 with TRBJ2-5, with D possibly matching TRBD1 (5 bases). CDR3 length equals 13 residues. CDR1 is SGHRS, CDR2 YFSETQ, per germline. Trimming left V 0 bases short and J 5 bases short, with 8 bases between. The CDR3 DNA is TGCGCCAGCAGCTTGGAGGGGCCGGAGACCCAGTACTTC. It codes for CASSLEGPETQYF.

V is TRBV5-1 and J is TRBJ2-7; TRBD1 matches at 10 bases. The CDR3 runs 14 residues. Germline CDR1 reads SGHRS; CDR2 reads YFSETQ. V trimming: 5 bases; J trimming: 3 bases; junction bases outside the gene matches: 5. The CDR3 DNA reads as TGCGCCAGCAGGCTGACAGGGGGCCTCTACGAGCAGTACTTC. Translation: CASRLTGGLYEQYF.

With respect to this clonotype: With a much larger clone just one base away, this may be a read error. The V gene is TRBV12-3 or TRBV12-4, the J gene TRBJ2-3; D remains unclear. V lost 1 base, J lost 4 bases, and 9 bases lay in between. The CDR3 is made up of 14 amino acids. CDR3 protein: CASSLDGAADTQYF. CDR3 DNA sequence: TGTGCCAGCAGTTTAGACGGTGCCGCAGATACGCAGTATTTT.

This clonotype was seen repeatedly, ten times or more. This chain connects TRBV29-1 to TRBJ2-1; 7 bases match TRBD2. The CDR3 is 10 residues long. Per the germline V gene, CDR1 is SQVTM and CDR2 is ANQGSEA. Losses at the gene ends were 5 bases for V and 15 bases for J; bases not matched to a gene: 7. CDR3 nucleotides: TGCAGCGTTTCTTCGGGAGGAGGGTTCTTC. Translated: CSVSSGGGFF.

The rearrangement joins TRBV7-9 to TRBJ2-4; D tentatively fits TRBD1 or TRBD2 (5 bases each). In germline, CDR1 is SEHNR, CDR2 FQNEAQ (reference sequence). V was trimmed by 9 bases and J by 5 bases, leaving 26 bases between them. The CDR3 sequence is 17 residues long. CDR3 sequence (DNA): TGTGCCAGACCCTTTGGACCGAGGGGAGCGGTGGAAAACATTCAGTACTTC. Translation gives CARPFGPRGAVENIQYF.

This clonotype is classed as medium-sized. Here the CDR3 reads CASSSEGQPVETQYF. DNA for the CDR3: TGTGCCAGCAGCTCAGAGGGACAGCCCGTGGAGACCCAGTACTTC. The chain recombines TRBV7-8 with TRBJ2-5; TRBD1 aligns across 7 bases. Germline V gene lookup returns CDR1 SGHVS and CDR2 FQNEAQ. Trimming removed 4 bases from V and 5 bases from J; junction bases left unmatched: 10. CDR3 length equals 15 residues.

V usage is TRBV9 and J usage is TRBJ2-2; a weak D match, TRBD2 (6 bases). The germline gives CDR1 SGDLS, CDR2 YYNGEE. The CDR3 loop spans 16 amino acids. V lost 3 bases to trimming and J lost 0 bases, with 12 bases between them. CDR3 sequence (DNA): TGTGCCAGCAGCGCCAAGGGACTCCCGAACACCGGGGAGCTGTTTTTT. This sequence encodes CASSAKGLPNTGELFF.

This clonotype was recorded a few times. The J gene is TRBJ1-1, the V gene TRBV25-1; D remains unclear. Looked up from germline, CDR1 is MGHDK and CDR2 is SYGVNS. This CDR3 has 13 residues. The ends were cut back, 2 bases at V and 5 bases at J, with 9 bases in the middle. The CDR3 DNA sequence: TGTGCCAGCAGTGAAATGGGGAGGACTGAAGCTTTCTTT. It yields the protein CASSEMGRTEAFF.

CDR3 in amino acids: CASSQEVQGSGYTF. CDR3 nucleotide sequence: TGCGCCAGCAGCCAAGAAGTACAGGGGAGCGGCTACACCTTC. This chain links TRBV4-1 with TRBJ1-2; 7 nucleotides match TRBD1. The CDR3 is 14 amino acids. J lost 8 bases, V lost 0 bases, and 6 bases had no gene match. Germline V gives CDR1 MGHRA, CDR2 YSYEKL.